The 18 T cell receptor beta chains below were found in one sample sequenced in a study of PD-1 blockade in classical Hodgkin lymphoma. Time point: newly diagnosed, previously untreated cHL patient sample. Magnetic negative selection was used to purify CD4+ T cells from thawed PBMCs. Clones were sequenced by immunoSEQ multiplex PCR, and TCRdb holds only the in-frame ones, with some missing. The sample holds some 34,000 clones; approximately 90% are singletons and the top ten take more than 0.2%. What was sequenced was CD4+ T cells from blood. The receptors stem from a human donor with classical Hodgkin lymphoma.

This clone was observed a single time. The V gene is TRBV6-1, the J gene TRBJ1-3, with D uncertain. V lost 7 bases, J lost 4 bases, and 14 bases lay in between. Germline assignment: CDR1 MNHNS and CDR2 SASEGT. The CDR3 runs to 14 residues. CDR3 residues: CASMGSNFGNTIYF. CDR3 bases: TGTGCCAGCATGGGTTCGAATTTCGGAAACACCATATATTTT.

This sequence joins TRBV7-2 and TRBJ2-6; 9 bases align to TRBD1. This CDR3 contains 18 residues. Germline-derived CDR1 and CDR2 are SGHTA and FQGNSA. V dropped 1 base and J dropped 0; count of bases not matched to a gene: 4. The CDR3 region is CASSLVGTGSSGANVLTF. In DNA, the CDR3 is TGTGCCAGCAGCTTAGTAGGGACAGGGAGCTCTGGGGCCAACGTCCTGACTTTC.

The genes are TRBV5-4 and TRBJ2-5; 7 positions match TRBD2. The germline V gene has CDR1 SGHNT and CDR2 YYREEE (reference sequence). The ends lost 0 bases at V and 4 bases at J; junction bases unmatched: 12. This CDR3 is built from 17 residues. The CDR3 reads CASSLGRDYPSGETQYF. The CDR3 bases are TGTGCCAGCAGCTTGGGTAGGGACTACCCGAGTGGAGAGACCCAGTACTTC.

The rearrangement joins TRBV6-1 to TRBJ1-5; D is uncertain. Germline CDR1 is MNHNS and CDR2 is SASEGT. CDR3 size: 15 residues. With 6 bases removed from V and 2 bases from J, the gap between germline ends came to 14 bases. CDR3 nucleotides: TGTGCCAGCAGAGATTACGAACGGGGCAATCAGCCCCAGCATTTT. This gives the protein CASRDYERGNQPQHF.

The chain uses TRBV27 and TRBJ2-7; maybe TRBD2 (5 bases). The CDR3 totals 14 residues. CDR1 MNHEY and CDR2 SMNVEV come from the germline V gene (reference sequence). The V end was cut by 3 bases, the J end by 4 bases, with 13 bases between. The CDR3: CASSLFRGPYEQYF. The CDR3 DNA reads as TGTGCCAGCAGTTTGTTCCGGGGTCCGTACGAGCAGTACTTC.

The chain couples TRBV30 to TRBJ2-7; 7 bases map to TRBD1. This CDR3 is built from 12 residues. V lost 2 bases to trimming and J lost 6 bases; unmatched junction nucleotides: 4. Germline CDR1 is GTSNPN and CDR2 is SVGIG (reference sequence). This CDR3 reads CAWSHRGTEQYF. The DNA for the CDR3 is TGTGCCTGGAGTCACAGGGGAACCGAGCAGTACTTC.

The rearrangement links TRBV5-1 to TRBJ2-3; a weak D match, TRBD2 (5 bases). The CDR3 is made up of 16 amino acids. V gave up 3 bases and J gave up 4 bases, with 18 bases separating them. CDR1 and CDR2 from the germline V gene are SGHRS and YFSETQ. The chain's CDR3 is CASSSWERVTADTQYF. CDR3 bases: TGCGCCAGCAGCTCATGGGAGAGGGTGACGGCAGATACGCAGTATTTT.

The chain's CDR3 is CASSVDGRGGGELFF. CDR3 nucleotide sequence: TGTGCCAGCAGCGTAGACGGGAGGGGAGGCGGGGAGCTGTTTTTT. This chain links TRBV9 with TRBJ2-2; 8 bases are shared with TRBD2. There are 15 residues in the CDR3. In germline, CDR1 is SGDLS, CDR2 YYNGEE. V lost 0 bases, J lost 7 bases, and 5 bases stayed unmatched.

V and J are TRBV30 and TRBJ1-5; perhaps TRBD1 as D (6 bases). Germline loops: CDR1 GTSNPN, CDR2 SVGIG (reference sequence). The V and J ends lost 0 bases and 7 bases respectively, with 13 bases between them. The CDR3 is made up of 14 amino acids. The CDR3 region is CAWSVGQGHQPQHF. As DNA, the CDR3 is TGTGCCTGGAGTGTTGGGCAGGGGCACCAGCCCCAGCATTTT.

V is TRBV5-4 and J is TRBJ1-1, with 9 bases identical to TRBD1. With 4 bases clipped from V and 5 bases from J, the junction kept 6 bases outside the gene matches. Looked up from germline, CDR1 is SGHNT and CDR2 is YYREEE (reference sequence). The CDR3 has 14 residues. In DNA, the CDR3 is TGTGCCAGCAGCCGACAGGGGGTAGATACTGAAGCTTTCTTT. This encodes CASSRQGVDTEAFF.

The chain is built from TRBV6-5 and TRBJ1-6; the D gene is possibly TRBD1 (5 bases). The V gene lost 2 bases and the J gene lost 6 bases, with 8 bases spanning the gap. Germline V gene sequence: CDR1 MNHEY, CDR2 SVGAGI. The CDR3 runs to 14 residues. CDR3 coding DNA: TGTGCCAGCAGTTACGGGACGGGTAATTCACCCCTCCACTTT. This encodes CASSYGTGNSPLHF.

The chain carries TRBV4-3 and TRBJ2-2; D remains ambiguous. The V gene's germline CDR1 is LGHNA and CDR2 YSLEER. The ends were cut back, 0 bases at V and 6 bases at J, with 14 bases in the middle. The CDR3 covers 16 residues. CDR3 loop: CASSQDVRPGSGELFF. The CDR3 DNA follows: TGCGCCAGCAGCCAAGATGTGAGGCCGGGCTCCGGGGAGCTGTTTTTT.

The genes are TRBV27 and TRBJ1-5; D not resolved. Germline V gene data show CDR1 as MNHEY and CDR2 as SMNVEV (reference sequence). Trimming shortened V by 3 bases and J by 4 bases, and 13 bases separated the two germline ends. This CDR3 is built from 15 residues. The chain's CDR3 is CASSFAGVGNQPQHF. The CDR3 DNA sequence: TGTGCCAGCAGTTTTGCTGGGGTCGGTAATCAGCCCCAGCATTTT.

Comment on this clone: Other nucleotide sequences in the sample specify the same CDR3. V gene TRBV30 combines with J gene TRBJ1-2; D may be TRBD1 (5 bases). V gave up 0 bases and J gave up 2 bases, with 13 bases separating them. Germline V lookup: CDR1 GTSNPN, CDR2 SVGIG (reference sequence). CDR3 length equals 15 residues. The DNA of the CDR3 is TGTGCCTGGAGTGTACGAAGAGGGACGAACTATGGCTACACCTTC. Translated: CAWSVRRGTNYGYTF.

This clone was counted a few times. This chain uses TRBV6-1 with TRBJ1-1; no clear D gene. The germline gives CDR1 MNHNS, CDR2 SASEGT. The CDR3 loop spans 11 amino acids. The germline V and J ends were trimmed by 7 bases and 5 bases, with 8 bases remaining between them. DNA of the CDR3: TGTGCCAGCAAGGAGGAAACTGAAGCTTTCTTT. This codes for CASKEETEAFF.

The chain couples TRBV14 to TRBJ2-1, with D possibly TRBD2 on 6 matching bases. V lost 4 bases and J lost 9, with 22 bases in between. The CDR3 is made up of 16 amino acids. Per germline, CDR1 SGHDN and CDR2 FVKESK. CDR3 nucleotides: TGTGCCAGCAGCCCCGCTACGCTGACTAGTGACGGTGAGCAGTTCTTC. It yields the protein CASSPATLTSDGEQFF. The whole variable domain, remainder taken from reference TRBV14 and TRBJ2-1, is EAGVTQFPSHSVIEKGQTVTLRCDPISGHDNLYWYRRVMGKEIKFLLHFVKESKQDESGMPNNRFLAERTGGTYSTLKVQPAELEDSGVYFCASSPATLTSDGEQFFGPGTRLTVL.

The chain recombines TRBV7-3 with TRBJ2-1; 12 bases line up with TRBD2. The V segment lost 5 bases and the J segment 6 bases; nucleotides outside the gene matches: 5. CDR1 and CDR2 (germline): SGHTA, FQGTGA. The CDR3 has 15 residues. The DNA for the CDR3 is TGTGCCAGCAGCCCCACTAGCGGGGGGTCCAATGAGCAGTTCTTC. Translated: CASSPTSGGSNEQFF.

V is TRBV7-2 and J is TRBJ1-3; D is undetermined. CDR1 is SGHTA and CDR2 is FQGNSA in the germline V gene. Trimming shortened V by 5 bases and J by 0 bases, and 14 bases separated the two germline ends. The CDR3 consists of 16 residues. The CDR3 sequence is CASSPRAFSSGNTIYF. In DNA form, the CDR3 reads TGTGCCAGCAGCCCCCGGGCCTTCAGCTCTGGAAACACCATATATTTT. Filled out from reference TRBV7-2 and TRBJ1-3, the complete variable domain reads GAGVSQSPSNKVTEKGKDVELRCDPISGHTALYWYRQSLGQGLEFLIYFQGNSAPDKSGLPSDRFSAERTGGSVSTLTIQRTQQEDSAVYLCASSPRAFSSGNTIYFGEGSWLTVV.